This is a list of T cell receptor delta chains from one sample in a study of Vδ1+ human thymocytes. TCRdb re-processed the multiplex PCR reads via CATT. The sample shows some 25,000 delta-chain clones, roughly 6.7% of them seen only once. Material: Vdelta1+ gamma-delta thymocytes from the thymus. The receptors come from a girl less than two years old who had congenital heart surgery. Both conserved end residues are part of each CDR3. D genes are given only for firm matches. For some rows the clone size is stated as once, few or many, or as a class when expanded; others skip it.

J	V	size	D	DNA	CDR3
TRDJ1	TRDV1	few	TRDD2	TGTGCTCTTGGGGAACTTTCCTACGGCGTCACCGATAAACTCATCTTT	CALGELSYGVTDKLIF
TRDJ1	TRDV1	few	TRDD3	TGTGCTCTTGGGGAAGTCACCCGTACTGGGGGGTTCATCTTT	CALGEVTRTGGFIF
TRDJ1	TRDV1	.	.	TGTGCTCTTGGGGAAGCAGGGTTTGGACTCATCTTT	CALGEAGFGLIF
TRDJ1	TRDV1	few	TRDD3	TGTGCTCTTGGGGAACTTTGGCTGGGGGATACGGTGTTGGACCGCCACACGTACACCGATAAACTCATCTTT	CALGELWLGDTVLDRHTYTDKLIF
TRDJ1	TRDV1	.	TRDD3	TGTGCTCTTGGGGAACCAATTCTATCCTCTTACTGGGGGTTCTCATACACCGATAAACTCATCTTT	CALGEPILSSYWGFSYTDKLIF
TRDJ1	TRDV1	.	.	TGTGCTCTTGGGGAAATAGTCCCCTCGTACACCGATAAACTCATCTTT	CALGEIVPSYTDKLIF
TRDJ1	TRDV1	few	TRDD3	TGTGCTCTTGGGGAATCTACGCTGGGGGATTTAAAACCGACCGATAAACTCATCTTT	CALGESTLGDLKPTDKLIF
TRDJ1	TRDV1	.	.	TGTGCTCTTGGGGAACTATCCCCCTACGCCGCGGGGAAACTGTACACCGATAAACTCATCTTT	CALGELSPYAAGKLYTDKLIF
TRDJ1	TRDV1	few	TRDD3	TGTGCTCTTGGGGAATCCGTGGGTTCCTACGATCTGGGGGATACCGATAAACTCATCTTT	CALGESVGSYDLGDTDKLIF
TRDJ1	TRDV1	.	.	TGTGCTCTTGGGGAACAACAACAGATCCCGTACACCGATAAACTCATCTTT	CALGEQQQIPYTDKLIF
TRDJ1	TRDV2	.	TRDD3	TGTGCCTGTCCGAGGGTGTACTGGGGGATACTTACCGATAAACTCATCTTT	CACPRVYWGILTDKLIF
TRDJ1	TRDV1	.	.	TGTGCTCTTGGGGATCTCCCCGGGATAGCGGACGATAAACTCATCTTT	CALGDLPGIADDKLIF
TRDJ1	TRDV1	.	.	TGTGCTCTTGGGGAACTTGGGGATGTCTCCTTCGGGAAACTCATCTTT	CALGELGDVSFGKLIF
TRDJ1	TRDV1	.	TRDD3	TGTGCTCTTGGGGAAAAAGGATTACTGGGGGACACAAGACTCATCTTT	CALGEKGLLGDTRLIF
TRDJ1	TRDV1	.	.	TGTGCTCTTGGGACCCAGAAGCGTTACACCGATAAACTCATCTTT	CALGTQKRYTDKLIF
TRDJ1	TRDV1	few	TRDD3	TGTGCTCTTGGGGGCCTACGATTACCAGTACTGGGGGGTAGGTACACCGATAAACTCATCTTT	CALGGLRLPVLGGRYTDKLIF
TRDJ1	TRDV1	.	TRDD3	TGTGCTCTTGGGGAACCCAGAACTGGGGATACGTACACCGATAAACACATCTTT	CALGEPRTGDTYTDKHIF
TRDJ1	TRDV1	.	.	TGTGCTCTTGGGGAACTGGAGGATTACACCGATAAACTCATCTTT	CALGELEDYTDKLIF
TRDJ2	TRDV2	medium-sized	TRDD3	TGTGCCTGTGACACCGGTGGGTACTGGGGGGCCCTCCCGACAGCACAACTCTTCTTT	CACDTGGYWGALPTAQLFF
TRDJ1	TRDV1	.	.	TGTGCTCTTGGGGAACTTTGTAGAAGCCCCACCACAAACACCGATAAACTCATCTTT	CALGELCRSPTTNTDKLIF
TRDJ1	TRDV1	few	.	TGTGCTCTTGGGGAACCGTCCCCGTACACCGATAAACTCATCTTT	CALGEPSPYTDKLIF
TRDJ1	TRDV1	.	TRDD3	TGTGCTCTTGGGAAAGCCTTCCTCCTGTACTGGGGGACCCGGTACACCGATAAACTCATCTTT	CALGKAFLLYWGTRYTDKLIF
TRDJ1	TRDV1	few	TRDD3	TGTGCTCTTGGGGCAAATGCTTCCAGCCGGGGATACGGGACCGATAAACTCATCTTT	CALGANASSRGYGTDKLIF
TRDJ1	TRDV1	few	TRDD3	TGTGCTCTTGGGGAACTTCGATACTGGGGGTCGCCCGGTGGGGGCACCGATAAACTCATCTTT	CALGELRYWGSPGGGTDKLIF
TRDJ1	TRDV1	few	.	TGTGCTCTTGGGGAAATACCCGGCCTCCCCGTCTCATATCTGGAGTACACCGATAAACTCATCTTC	CALGEIPGLPVSYLEYTDKLIF
TRDJ1	TRDV1	few	.	TGTGCTCTTGGGGAAGAGGGTCTTACCGTCTCCCTGACCGCTCCCTTTGATAAACTCATCTTT	CALGEEGLTVSLTAPFDKLIF
TRDJ1	TRDV1	few	TRDD2	TGTGCTCTTGGGAACCCACGGCCTTCCTACTATCATGGGGGACAGAGGTACACCGATAAACTCATCTTT	CALGNPRPSYYHGGQRYTDKLIF
TRDJ1	TRDV1	.	.	TGTGCTCTTGGGGTCCGAGGCAGCCCGACCTCGTACACCGATAAACTCATCTTT	CALGVRGSPTSYTDKLIF
TRDJ1	TRDV1	.	TRDD3	TGTGCTCTTGGGGAAGAACCTTACACCTTGCTGTACTGGGGGACCGATAAACTCATCTTT	CALGEEPYTLLYWGTDKLIF
TRDJ1	TRDV1	.	.	TGTGCTCTTGGGGAACCCCAACCCTTTCCTGAGAATACCACCGATAAACTCATCTTT	CALGEPQPFPENTTDKLIF
TRDJ1	TRDV1	few	TRDD3	TGTGCTCTTGGGGAACGCCCTGGAAGGGGGCTGGGGGAGGCCGATAAACTCATCTTT	CALGERPGRGLGEADKLIF
TRDJ1	TRDV1	.	.	TGTGCTCTTGGGGAGGGGAACTCAGGTCCTAATCATAAACTCATCTTT	CALGEGNSGPNHKLIF
TRDJ1	TRDV1	few	TRDD2	TGTGCTCTTGGGGACCCACAAGGCCTTCCTACGTTGGGGGGACCGGACACCGATAAACTCATCTTT	CALGDPQGLPTLGGPDTDKLIF
TRDJ1	TRDV1	few	TRDD3	TGTGCTCTTGGGGAACGGGCTTCTCGGATCGGTACTGGGGTGTACACCGATAAACTCATCTTT	CALGERASRIGTGVYTDKLIF
TRDJ1	TRDV2	medium-sized	.	TGTGCCTGGGATCGGGGGTACACCGATAAACTCATCTTT	CAWDRGYTDKLIF
TRDJ1	TRDV1	few	.	TGTGCTCTTGGGGAACCTACGCCCCCAGACTATGTCGATAAACTCATCTTT	CALGEPTPPDYVDKLIF
TRDJ1	TRDV1	.	.	TGTGCTCTTGGGGACTCCATTTTACCCCGGTACTGGGATTACACCGATAAACTCATCTTT	CALGDSILPRYWDYTDKLIF
TRDJ1	TRDV1	few	TRDD2	TGTGCTCTTGGGGACCCCGTGGGCCTTCCTACACTGGGCCCGGAACTCCCCGATAAACTCATCTTT	CALGDPVGLPTLGPELPDKLIF
TRDJ1	TRDV1	.	.	TGTGCTCTTGGGGAACTAGGGTCCCTGGGGCCACGAGAGGTGTACACCGATAAACTCATCTTT	CALGELGSLGPREVYTDKLIF
TRDJ1	TRDV1	few	.	TGTGCTCTTGGGCACGTCCGGAGAGATACAAAAATAGCAAAACTCATCTTT	CALGHVRRDTKIAKLIF
TRDJ1	TRDV1	few	TRDD3	TGTGCTCTTGGATTCCCAGAGAAGCTGGGGGATAGCCCCGATAAACTCATCTTT	CALGFPEKLGDSPDKLIF
TRDJ1	TRDV1	few	TRDD2	TGTGCTCTTGGTGGACTCACAGGTAATTCCTACTTAGACAGTCGAGGAGAAACCGATAAACTCATCTTT	CALGGLTGNSYLDSRGETDKLIF
TRDJ1	TRDV1	.	.	TGTGCTCTTGGGGAACCCTTGTTGTGCGGTAAACTCATCTTT	CALGEPLLCGKLIF
TRDJ1	TRDV1	few	TRDD3	TGTGCTCTTGGGGAACTGGGCCCCTCCAGTTGGGGGATATTTCCCGATAAACTCATCTTT	CALGELGPSSWGIFPDKLIF
TRDJ1	TRDV1	few	TRDD3	TGTGCTCTTGGGGAAAGAGATGTTCCTACGGTACTGGGGGATAGACAAAGGACCGATAAACTCATCTTT	CALGERDVPTVLGDRQRTDKLIF
TRDJ1	TRDV1	few	TRDD3	TGTGCTCTTGGGGGACTGGGGGATAGGGCGTACACCGATAAACTCATCTTT	CALGGLGDRAYTDKLIF
TRDJ1	TRDV1	.	.	TGTGCTCTTGGGTCGTACAGGGGATACACCGATAAACTCATCTTT	CALGSYRGYTDKLIF
TRDJ1	TRDV1	few	TRDD3	TGTGCTCTTGGGGAACTGGTACGTTCCTACTGGGGGAACACCGATAAACTCATCTTT	CALGELVRSYWGNTDKLIF
TRDJ1	TRDV1	few	.	TGTGCTCTTGGGGAAGTCTTCCTACGTCTGGGGGATGAGAATAAACTCATCTTT	CALGEVFLRLGDENKLIF
TRDJ3	TRDV2	medium-sized	.	TGTGCCTGTGACACGATTAGGGTCCCCCGGACACCAATGGACACCCGACAGATGTTTTTC	CACDTIRVPRTPMDTRQMFF
TRDJ1	TRDV1	few	.	TGTGCTCTTGGGGAACTGAAGTCCGGGAACCACCGAGAGGCCGATAAACTCATCTTT	CALGELKSGNHREADKLIF
TRDJ1	TRDV1	few	.	TGTGCTCTTGGGGAACCCCCCCTTGGGGACCCTAGGCGGTACACCGATAAACTCATCTTT	CALGEPPLGDPRRYTDKLIF
TRDJ1	TRDV1	few	.	TGTGCTCTTGGGGAACTATCCCGCTCGAGCCCCTCCCCGTGCACCGATAAACTCATCTTT	CALGELSRSSPSPCTDKLIF
TRDJ1	TRDV1	few	.	TGTGCTCTTGGGGTCCCGCCTTCCTACTCTAACTGGGGGACCGATAAACTCATCTTT	CALGVPPSYSNWGTDKLIF
TRDJ1	TRDV1	.	.	TGTGCTCTTGGGGAACGGGAAGAAGCTTTGGGCCTACTTGGGTCTGTACGGAAACTCATCTTT	CALGEREEALGLLGSVRKLIF